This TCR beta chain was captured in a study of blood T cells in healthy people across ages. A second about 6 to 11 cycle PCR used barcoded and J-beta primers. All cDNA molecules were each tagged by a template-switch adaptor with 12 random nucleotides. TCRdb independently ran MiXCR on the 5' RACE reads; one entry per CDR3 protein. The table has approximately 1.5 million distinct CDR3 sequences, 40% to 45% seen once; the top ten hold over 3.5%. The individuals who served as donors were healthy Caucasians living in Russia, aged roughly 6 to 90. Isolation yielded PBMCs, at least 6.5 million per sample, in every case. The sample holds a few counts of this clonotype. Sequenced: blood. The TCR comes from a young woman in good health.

Here the CDR3 reads CASSIQNRVETQYF. The DNA for the CDR3 is TGCGCCAGCAGCATACAAAACAGGGTGGAGACCCAGTACTTC. The rearrangement links TRBV5-1 to TRBJ2-5, with D maybe TRBD1 (6 bases). Germline V CDR1 and CDR2: SGHRS, YFSETQ. CDR3 length: 14 amino acids. The V and J ends lost 4 bases and 5 bases respectively, with 15 bases between them.